The 16 T cell receptor beta chains in this list originate from one sample, sequenced in a study of cytomegalovirus exposure and HLA in healthy donors. Using immunoSEQ multiplex PCR, the repertoire was profiled, and TCRdb retains in-frame clones only, with some absent. The data hold approximately 150,000 clones, with roughly 87% observed a single time. Sequenced: PBMCs. The receptors shown here come from a man between 18 and 35 years old in good health and CMV-seropositive.

This clone has only a few counts. The V gene is TRBV2, the J gene TRBJ1-2; no reliable D call. In germline, CDR1 is SNHLY, CDR2 FYNNEI. The ends were cut back, 8 bases at V and 2 bases at J, with 9 bases in the middle. The CDR3 totals 12 residues. CDR3 bases: TGTGCCAGCTACGCCGGGAACTATGGCTACACCTTC. Amino acid sequence: CASYAGNYGYTF.

The rearrangement links TRBV19 to TRBJ2-3; 9 nucleotides line up with TRBD1. V lost 6 bases to trimming and J lost 1 base; unmatched junction nucleotides: 8. This CDR3 contains 16 residues. The germline V gene has CDR1 LNHDA and CDR2 SQIVND (reference sequence). Here the CDR3 DNA reads TGTGCCAGTAGGTTGACAGGGGGGGAGGGCACAGATACGCAGTATTTT. It translates to CASRLTGGEGTDTQYF.

This chain connects TRBV18 to TRBJ2-7, with D possibly matching TRBD1 (6 bases). V was clipped by 6 bases and J by 2 bases, with 11 bases between them. The length of the CDR3 is 13 residues. Germline CDR1 is KGHSH and CDR2 is LQKENI. CDR3 bases: TGTGCCAGCTCCCCCAGGGGTACCTACGAGCAGTACTTC. Amino acids: CASSPRGTYEQYF.

This clone was detected a few times. The chain joins TRBV10-3 to TRBJ2-7, with no clear D. Germline assignment: CDR1 ENHRY and CDR2 SYGVKD. Trimming shortened V by 0 bases and J by 6 bases, and 12 bases separated the two germline ends. CDR3 size: 14 residues. DNA of the CDR3: TGTGCCATCAGTGAGTCGAGTTTCCAGGCCGAGCAGTACTTC. This codes for CAISESSFQAEQYF.

This chain connects TRBV4-1 to TRBJ1-3; D not resolved. The CDR3 consists of 13 residues. Germline CDR1 reads MGHRA; CDR2 reads YSYEKL. Trimming removed 0 bases at V and 10 bases at J, with 10 bases between. The CDR3 DNA reads TGCGCCAGCAGCCAAGATTACGGGTGGACCATATATTTT. It specifies CASSQDYGWTIYF.

The chain is built from TRBV7-9 and TRBJ1-4; 8 bases agree with TRBD1. The CDR3 is made up of 15 amino acids. Germline loops: CDR1 SEHNR, CDR2 FQNEAQ (reference sequence). Unmatched junction bases numbered 9, after V lost 5 bases and J lost 7 bases. The CDR3 nucleotides read TGTGCCAGCAGCCCTACAGGGGGACCATCTGAAAAACTGTTTTTT. Translating it yields CASSPTGGPSEKLFF.

J is TRBJ2-1 and V is TRBV5-1; 7 bases are a match to TRBD2. Germline V lookup: CDR1 SGHRS, CDR2 YFSETQ. The J segment lost 5 bases and the V segment lost 4 bases, leaving 3 bases of the junction unmatched. The CDR3 has 13 residues. CDR3 sequence (DNA): TGCGCCAGCAGCCCCGGACTAGACAATGAGCAGTTCTTC. It encodes CASSPGLDNEQFF.

This clone occurred once. V gene TRBV4-1 combines with J gene TRBJ2-5, with 7 bases lining up with TRBD2. CDR1 MGHRA and CDR2 YSYEKL come from the germline V gene. There are 15 residues in the CDR3. After removal of 0 bases from V and 4 bases from J, the junction contained 5 bases not matched to a gene. DNA of the CDR3: TGCGCCAGCAGCCAAGATCGGGGAGGGGTAGAGACCCAGTACTTC. Its protein is CASSQDRGGVETQYF.

The chain is built from TRBV11-2 and TRBJ2-2; a weak D match, TRBD1 (5 bases). Germline V gene data show CDR1 as SGHAT and CDR2 as FQNNGV. The CDR3 length is 13 residues. Trimming shortened V by 2 bases and J by 7 bases, and 8 bases separated the two germline ends. Here the CDR3 DNA reads TGTGCCAGCAGCTTATGGGGCGGCGGGGAGCTGTTTTTT. This gives the protein CASSLWGGGELFF.

The V gene is TRBV27, the J gene TRBJ2-1; the D is unclear. Germline CDR1 MNHEY, CDR2 SMNVEV (reference sequence). This CDR3 contains 13 residues. V was clipped by 4 bases and J by 3 bases, with 7 bases between them. The CDR3 region has the DNA TGTGCCAGCAGTTCGTCCCTCTACAATGAGCAGTTCTTC. Residues: CASSSSLYNEQFF.

The chain carries TRBV6-5 and TRBJ2-7; TRBD1 is a possible D gene (5 bases). CDR1 and CDR2 from the germline V gene are MNHEY and SVGAGI. Trimming removed 0 bases at V and 0 bases at J, with 9 bases between. The length of the CDR3 is 15 residues. Here the CDR3 DNA reads TGTGCCAGCAGTTACTCGACTGACAGCTCCTACGAGCAGTACTTC. This encodes CASSYSTDSSYEQYF.

J is TRBJ1-4 and V is TRBV27; D call uncertain. Trimming cost V 8 bases and J 8 bases, with 18 bases left between them. This CDR3 is built from 14 residues. Germline CDR1 and CDR2: MNHEY and SMNVEV (reference sequence). The DNA of the CDR3 is TGTGCCAGCTCCGCGGCCTCCCTTAGGGAAAAACTGTTTTTT. Its translation is CASSAASLREKLFF. The full variable domain, with the rest looked up from reference TRBV27 and TRBJ1-4, is EAQVTQNPRYLITVTGKKLTVTCSQNMNHEYMSWYRQDPGLGLRQIYYSMNVEVTDKGDVPEGYKVSRKEKRNFPLILESPSPNQTSLYFCASSAASLREKLFFGSGTQLSVL.

CDR3 nucleotide sequence: TGCGCCAGCAGCCAAGAAGGGGGGGCAGAGACCCAGTACTTC. Translation gives CASSQEGGAETQYF. J is TRBJ2-5 and V is TRBV4-1, with TRBD2 as a possible D gene (7 bases). Looked up from germline, CDR1 is MGHRA and CDR2 is YSYEKL. Between the trimmed V and J ends, which lost 0 bases and 4 bases, there was a span of 9 bases. CDR3 length: 14 residues.

With respect to this clone: The identical CDR3 is also encoded by other nucleotide sequences in the sample. V gene TRBV19 combines with J gene TRBJ2-3; D not certain. The germline gives CDR1 LNHDA, CDR2 SQIVND (reference sequence). Trimming removed 3 bases from V and 3 bases from J, with 7 bases in between. This CDR3 has 13 amino acids. For the CDR3, the DNA is TGTGCCAGTAGTATTAGAGATACAGATACGCAGTATTTT. It encodes CASSIRDTDTQYF.

The chain is built from TRBV12-5 and TRBJ2-5, with 8 bases aligning to TRBD2. The CDR3 is 10 amino acids. CDR1 and CDR2 from the germline V gene are LGHNT and FRNRAP. The V and J ends lost 7 bases and 10 bases, in that order; junction bases with no gene match: 2. The CDR3 reads CASAGGVQYF. Here the CDR3 DNA reads TGTGCTAGTGCCGGGGGGGTCCAGTACTTC. Based on the CDR3 plus reference TRBV12-5 and TRBJ2-5, the full variable domain is DARVTQTPRHKVTEMGQEVTMRCQPILGHNTVFWYRQTMMQGLELLAYFRNRAPLDDSGMPKDRFSAEMPDATLATLKIQPSEPRDSAVYFCASAGGVQYFGPGTRLLVL.

The chain is built from TRBV7-9 and TRBJ2-5; D gene uncertain. CDR1 and CDR2 (germline): SEHNR, FQNEAQ (reference sequence). Trimming pared 0 bases from V and 2 bases from J, leaving 7 bases between. The CDR3 extends over 14 amino acids. The CDR3 reads CASSLAIVQETQYF. The CDR3 DNA reads TGTGCCAGCAGCTTAGCAATAGTACAAGAGACCCAGTACTTC.